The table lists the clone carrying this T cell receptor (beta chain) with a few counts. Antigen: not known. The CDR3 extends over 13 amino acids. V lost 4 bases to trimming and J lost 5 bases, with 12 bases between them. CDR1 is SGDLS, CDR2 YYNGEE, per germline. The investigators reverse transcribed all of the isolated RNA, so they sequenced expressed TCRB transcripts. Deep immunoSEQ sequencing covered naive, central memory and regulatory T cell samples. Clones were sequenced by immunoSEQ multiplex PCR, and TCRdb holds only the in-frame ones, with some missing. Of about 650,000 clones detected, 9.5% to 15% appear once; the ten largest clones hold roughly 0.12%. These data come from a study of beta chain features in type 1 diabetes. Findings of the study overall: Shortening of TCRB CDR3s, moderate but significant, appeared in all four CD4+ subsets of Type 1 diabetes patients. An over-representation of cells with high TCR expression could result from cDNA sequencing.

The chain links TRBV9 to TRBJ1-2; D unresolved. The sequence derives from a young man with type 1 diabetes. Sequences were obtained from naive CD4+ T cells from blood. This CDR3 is CASSLDGQYGYTF. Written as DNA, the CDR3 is TGTGCCAGCAGCCTCGACGGGCAATATGGCTACACCTTC.